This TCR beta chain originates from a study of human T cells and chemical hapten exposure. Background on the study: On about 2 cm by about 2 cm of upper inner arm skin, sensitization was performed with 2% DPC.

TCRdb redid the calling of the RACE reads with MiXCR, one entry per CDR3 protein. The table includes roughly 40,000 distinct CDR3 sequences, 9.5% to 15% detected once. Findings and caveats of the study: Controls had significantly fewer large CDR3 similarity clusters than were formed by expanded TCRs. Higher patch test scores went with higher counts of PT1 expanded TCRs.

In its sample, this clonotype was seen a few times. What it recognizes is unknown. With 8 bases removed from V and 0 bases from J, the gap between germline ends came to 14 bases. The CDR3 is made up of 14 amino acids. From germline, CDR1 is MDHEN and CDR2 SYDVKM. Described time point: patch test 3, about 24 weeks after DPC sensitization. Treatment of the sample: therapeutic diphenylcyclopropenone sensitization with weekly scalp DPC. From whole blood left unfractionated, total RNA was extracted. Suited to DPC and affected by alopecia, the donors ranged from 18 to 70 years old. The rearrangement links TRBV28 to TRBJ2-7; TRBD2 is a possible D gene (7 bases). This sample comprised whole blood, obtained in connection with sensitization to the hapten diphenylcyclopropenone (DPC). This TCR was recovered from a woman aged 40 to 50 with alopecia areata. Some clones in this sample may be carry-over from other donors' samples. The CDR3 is CASGRGGVSYEQYF. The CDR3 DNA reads TGTGCCAGCGGAAGGGGGGGAGTCTCCTACGAGCAGTACTTC.